Below, 5 T cell receptor beta chains from the same sample are listed, as sequenced in a study of identical twins. Via MiXCR, TCRdb re-called the 5' RACE reads, giving one row per CDR3 protein. The sample lists hundreds of thousands of distinct CDR3 sequences, 8.5% to 9.5% occurring once. This sample was also put to use in a study of yellow fever vaccine responses in identical twins.

The sample taken for sequencing was CD8+ T cells sorted from blood. These receptors originate from a woman aged 18-30 years in good health.

The sample holds a few counts of this clonotype. The rearrangement links TRBV7-3 to TRBJ1-2; no firm D call. The V end lost 1 base, the J end lost 5 bases, and 17 bases lay between the germline ends. This CDR3 has 16 amino acids. Germline values: CDR1 SGHTA, CDR2 FQGTGA. CDR3 sequence (DNA): TGTGCCAGCAGCTTAATACCGGATGAGGGTCTGTATGGCTACACCTTC. It translates to CASSLIPDEGLYGYTF. Using reference TRBV7-3 and TRBJ1-2 for the parts outside the CDR3, the full variable domain is GAGVSQTPSNKVTEKGKYVELRCDPISGHTALYWYRQSLGQGPEFLIYFQGTGAADDSGLPNDRFFAVRPEGSVSTLKIQRTERGDSAVYLCASSLIPDEGLYGYTFGSGTRLTVV.

This clonotype was seen a few times. The chain recombines TRBV4-1 with TRBJ2-6; D gene uncertain. CDR1 and CDR2 (germline): MGHRA, YSYEKL. CDR3 size: 16 residues. The V end lost 2 bases, the J end lost 1 base, and 9 bases lay between the germline ends. CDR3 amino acids: CASSQLLGSGANVLTF. The CDR3 DNA reads TGCGCCAGCAGCCAATTGTTGGGATCTGGGGCCAACGTCCTGACTTTC.

This clonotype has more than one count but fewer than ten. This sequence joins TRBV7-8 and TRBJ2-3; D possibly matches TRBD1 or TRBD2 (6 bases each). This CDR3 is built from 15 residues. Trimming removed 5 bases at V and 4 bases at J, with 16 bases between. CDR1 is SGHVS and CDR2 is FQNEAQ in the germline V gene. This CDR3 is CASSPQGGLPDTQYF. The CDR3, as DNA: TGTGCCAGCAGCCCACAAGGGGGGCTGCCAGATACGCAGTATTTT.

The chain has TRBV15 and TRBJ2-2; the D gene is possibly TRBD1 (6 bases). The CDR3 length is 16 residues. Germline CDR1 reads LNHNV; CDR2 reads YYDKDF (reference sequence). V lost 5 bases and J lost 4, with 17 bases in between. CDR3 protein: CATSPRGKSPTGELFF. CDR3 sequence (DNA): TGTGCCACCAGCCCGAGGGGGAAGTCCCCCACCGGGGAGCTGTTTTTT. Based on the CDR3 plus reference TRBV15 and TRBJ2-2, the full variable domain is DAMVIQNPRYQVTQFGKPVTLSCSQTLNHNVMYWYQQKSSQAPKLLFHYYDKDFNNEADTPDNFQSRRPNTSFCFLDIRSPGLGDTAMYLCATSPRGKSPTGELFFGEGSRLTVL.

The chain uses TRBV7-6 and TRBJ2-3, with 10 bases lining up with TRBD2. The CDR3 loop spans 16 amino acids. Germline CDR1 and CDR2: SGHVS and FNYEAQ. The V segment lost 0 bases and the J segment 6 bases; nucleotides outside the gene matches: 6. The CDR3, as DNA: TGTGCCAGCAGCTTAGCAAAGCGGGAGGGATGGGATACGCAGTATTTT. Amino acids: CASSLAKREGWDTQYF.